This T cell receptor beta chain was captured by sequencing in a study of cytomegalovirus exposure and HLA in healthy donors. At the level of the study: Earlier findings included over 90 million unique TCR beta sequences obtained from about 170 million T cells.

Primers included in the PCR were 60 Vbeta and 13 Jbeta primers. Libraries were prepared by immunoSEQ multiplex PCR; TCRdb keeps only in-frame clonotypes and omits some of them. This table has approximately 54,000 clones, roughly 85% appearing once. General study results and limits: The Asian-associated ancestry cluster reportedly had fewer N-insertions than the approximately 670-donor mean in a later analysis.

For this clone: Its antigen is unidentified.

The ends lost 6 bases at V and 5 bases at J; junction bases unmatched: 0. The CDR3 has 11 amino acids. Looked up from germline, CDR1 is LNHDA and CDR2 is SQIVND (reference sequence). The specimen sequenced was PBMCs. The genes are TRBV19 and TRBJ2-7; TRBD1 matches at 8 bases. The sequence came from a woman aged 18-30 years in good health and CMV-seronegative. CDR3 coding DNA: TGTGCCAGTAGCAGGGGGCACGAGCAGTACTTC. It codes for CASSRGHEQYF.